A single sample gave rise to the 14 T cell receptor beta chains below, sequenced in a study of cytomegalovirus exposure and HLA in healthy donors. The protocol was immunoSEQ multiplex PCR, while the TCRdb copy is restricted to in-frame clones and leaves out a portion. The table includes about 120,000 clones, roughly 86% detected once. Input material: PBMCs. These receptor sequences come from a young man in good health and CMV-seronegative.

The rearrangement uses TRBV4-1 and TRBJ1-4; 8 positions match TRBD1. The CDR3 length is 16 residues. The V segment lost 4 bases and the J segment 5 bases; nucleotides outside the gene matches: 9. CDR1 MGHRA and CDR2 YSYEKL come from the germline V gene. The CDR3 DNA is TGCGCCAGCAGCCTACCTGGGACAGGCATAAATGAAAAACTGTTTTTT. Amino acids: CASSLPGTGINEKLFF.

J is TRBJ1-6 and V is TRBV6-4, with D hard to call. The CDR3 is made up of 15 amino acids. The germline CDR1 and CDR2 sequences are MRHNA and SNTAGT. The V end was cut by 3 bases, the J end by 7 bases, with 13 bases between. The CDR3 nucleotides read TGTGCCAGCAGTGAAGTGTGGGGAGGGAATTCACCCCTCCACTTT. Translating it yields CASSEVWGGNSPLHF.

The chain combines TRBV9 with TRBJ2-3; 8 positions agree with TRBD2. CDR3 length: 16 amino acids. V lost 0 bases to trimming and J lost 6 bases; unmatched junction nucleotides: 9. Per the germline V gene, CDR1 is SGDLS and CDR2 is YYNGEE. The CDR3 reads CASSVGYGLAYDTQYF. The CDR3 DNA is TGTGCCAGCAGCGTAGGTTACGGACTAGCATACGATACGCAGTATTTT.

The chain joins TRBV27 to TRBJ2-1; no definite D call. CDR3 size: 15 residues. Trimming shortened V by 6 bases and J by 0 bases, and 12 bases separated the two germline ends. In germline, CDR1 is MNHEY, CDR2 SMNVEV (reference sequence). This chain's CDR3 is CASSISPSSYNEQFF. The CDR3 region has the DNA TGTGCCAGCAGCATCTCCCCCAGCTCCTACAATGAGCAGTTCTTC.

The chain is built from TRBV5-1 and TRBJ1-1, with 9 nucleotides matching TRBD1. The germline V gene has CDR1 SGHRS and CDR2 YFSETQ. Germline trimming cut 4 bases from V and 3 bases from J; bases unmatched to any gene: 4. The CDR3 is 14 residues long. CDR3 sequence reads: CASSPRTGDTEAFF. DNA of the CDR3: TGCGCCAGCAGCCCCCGGACAGGGGACACTGAAGCTTTCTTT.

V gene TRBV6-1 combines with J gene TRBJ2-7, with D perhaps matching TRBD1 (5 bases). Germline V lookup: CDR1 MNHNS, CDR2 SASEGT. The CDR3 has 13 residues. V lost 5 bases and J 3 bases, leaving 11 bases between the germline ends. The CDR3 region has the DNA TGTGCCAGCAGTCCCTTTCAGGGCTACGAGCAGTACTTC. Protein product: CASSPFQGYEQYF.

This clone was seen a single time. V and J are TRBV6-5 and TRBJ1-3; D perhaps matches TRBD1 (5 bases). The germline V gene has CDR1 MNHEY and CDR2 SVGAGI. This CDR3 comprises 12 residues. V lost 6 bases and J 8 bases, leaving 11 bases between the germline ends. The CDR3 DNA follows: TGTGCCAGCAGCCCGGGGGTAGACACCATATATTTT. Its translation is CASSPGVDTIYF.

In DNA, the CDR3 is TGTGCCAGCAGCCCGCACGGACAGGGTTACGAGCAGTACTTC. This sequence encodes CASSPHGQGYEQYF. The V gene is TRBV9, the J gene TRBJ2-7, with 8 nucleotides matching TRBD1. In germline, CDR1 is SGDLS, CDR2 YYNGEE. CDR3 length: 14 residues. V gave up 4 bases and J gave up 4 bases; unmatched junction bases: 7.

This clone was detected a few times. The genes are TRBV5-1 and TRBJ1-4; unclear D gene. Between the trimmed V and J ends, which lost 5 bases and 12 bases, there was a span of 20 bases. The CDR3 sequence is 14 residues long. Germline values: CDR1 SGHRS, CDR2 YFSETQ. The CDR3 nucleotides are TGCGCCAGCAGGGCAAGCCTCGGGATGAAAGAACTGTTTTTT. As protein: CASRASLGMKELFF.

CDR3 nucleotide sequence: TGTGCCAGCAGCCAGTACCGGGACAGGGACGAAAAACTGTTTTTT. It specifies CASSQYRDRDEKLFF. This rearrangement joins TRBV4-2 to TRBJ1-4, with 9 bases lining up with TRBD1. The V gene's germline CDR1 is LGHNA and CDR2 YNFKEQ. CDR3 length: 15 amino acids. The junction had 7 bases not matched to a gene; V was cut back by 3 bases and J by 8 bases.

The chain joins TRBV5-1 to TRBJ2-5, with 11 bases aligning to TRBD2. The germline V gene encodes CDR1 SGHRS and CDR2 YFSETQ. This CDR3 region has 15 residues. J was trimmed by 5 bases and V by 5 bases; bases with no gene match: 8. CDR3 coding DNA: TGCGCCAGCAGTCCGGGACTAGCGGACCGGGAGACCCAGTACTTC. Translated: CASSPGLADRETQYF.

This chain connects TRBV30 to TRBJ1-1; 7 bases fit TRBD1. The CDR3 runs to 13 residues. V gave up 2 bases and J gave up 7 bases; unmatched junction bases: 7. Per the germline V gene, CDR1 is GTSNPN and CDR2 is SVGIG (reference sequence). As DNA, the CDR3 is TGTGCCTGGAGTAAGGGGGCGCAGAGTGAAGCTTTCTTT. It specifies CAWSKGAQSEAFF. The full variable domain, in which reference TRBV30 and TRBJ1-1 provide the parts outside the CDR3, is SQTIHQWPATLVQPVGSPLSLECTVEGTSNPNLYWYRQAAGRGLQLLFYSVGIGQISSEVPQNLSASRPQDRQFILSSKKLLLSDSGFYLCAWSKGAQSEAFFGQGTRLTVV.

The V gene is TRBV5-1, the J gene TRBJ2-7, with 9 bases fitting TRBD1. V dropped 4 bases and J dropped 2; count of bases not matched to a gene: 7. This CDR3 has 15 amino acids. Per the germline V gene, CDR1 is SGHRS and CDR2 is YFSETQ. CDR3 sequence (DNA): TGCGCCAGCAGCCCCGGGACAGGGAGGGCCTACGAGCAGTACTTC. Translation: CASSPGTGRAYEQYF.

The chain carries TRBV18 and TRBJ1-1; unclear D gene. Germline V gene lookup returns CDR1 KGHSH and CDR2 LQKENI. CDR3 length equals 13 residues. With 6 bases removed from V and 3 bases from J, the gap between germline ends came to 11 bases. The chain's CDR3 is CASSNRVDTEAFF. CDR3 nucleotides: TGTGCCAGCTCCAATCGGGTGGACACTGAAGCTTTCTTT.